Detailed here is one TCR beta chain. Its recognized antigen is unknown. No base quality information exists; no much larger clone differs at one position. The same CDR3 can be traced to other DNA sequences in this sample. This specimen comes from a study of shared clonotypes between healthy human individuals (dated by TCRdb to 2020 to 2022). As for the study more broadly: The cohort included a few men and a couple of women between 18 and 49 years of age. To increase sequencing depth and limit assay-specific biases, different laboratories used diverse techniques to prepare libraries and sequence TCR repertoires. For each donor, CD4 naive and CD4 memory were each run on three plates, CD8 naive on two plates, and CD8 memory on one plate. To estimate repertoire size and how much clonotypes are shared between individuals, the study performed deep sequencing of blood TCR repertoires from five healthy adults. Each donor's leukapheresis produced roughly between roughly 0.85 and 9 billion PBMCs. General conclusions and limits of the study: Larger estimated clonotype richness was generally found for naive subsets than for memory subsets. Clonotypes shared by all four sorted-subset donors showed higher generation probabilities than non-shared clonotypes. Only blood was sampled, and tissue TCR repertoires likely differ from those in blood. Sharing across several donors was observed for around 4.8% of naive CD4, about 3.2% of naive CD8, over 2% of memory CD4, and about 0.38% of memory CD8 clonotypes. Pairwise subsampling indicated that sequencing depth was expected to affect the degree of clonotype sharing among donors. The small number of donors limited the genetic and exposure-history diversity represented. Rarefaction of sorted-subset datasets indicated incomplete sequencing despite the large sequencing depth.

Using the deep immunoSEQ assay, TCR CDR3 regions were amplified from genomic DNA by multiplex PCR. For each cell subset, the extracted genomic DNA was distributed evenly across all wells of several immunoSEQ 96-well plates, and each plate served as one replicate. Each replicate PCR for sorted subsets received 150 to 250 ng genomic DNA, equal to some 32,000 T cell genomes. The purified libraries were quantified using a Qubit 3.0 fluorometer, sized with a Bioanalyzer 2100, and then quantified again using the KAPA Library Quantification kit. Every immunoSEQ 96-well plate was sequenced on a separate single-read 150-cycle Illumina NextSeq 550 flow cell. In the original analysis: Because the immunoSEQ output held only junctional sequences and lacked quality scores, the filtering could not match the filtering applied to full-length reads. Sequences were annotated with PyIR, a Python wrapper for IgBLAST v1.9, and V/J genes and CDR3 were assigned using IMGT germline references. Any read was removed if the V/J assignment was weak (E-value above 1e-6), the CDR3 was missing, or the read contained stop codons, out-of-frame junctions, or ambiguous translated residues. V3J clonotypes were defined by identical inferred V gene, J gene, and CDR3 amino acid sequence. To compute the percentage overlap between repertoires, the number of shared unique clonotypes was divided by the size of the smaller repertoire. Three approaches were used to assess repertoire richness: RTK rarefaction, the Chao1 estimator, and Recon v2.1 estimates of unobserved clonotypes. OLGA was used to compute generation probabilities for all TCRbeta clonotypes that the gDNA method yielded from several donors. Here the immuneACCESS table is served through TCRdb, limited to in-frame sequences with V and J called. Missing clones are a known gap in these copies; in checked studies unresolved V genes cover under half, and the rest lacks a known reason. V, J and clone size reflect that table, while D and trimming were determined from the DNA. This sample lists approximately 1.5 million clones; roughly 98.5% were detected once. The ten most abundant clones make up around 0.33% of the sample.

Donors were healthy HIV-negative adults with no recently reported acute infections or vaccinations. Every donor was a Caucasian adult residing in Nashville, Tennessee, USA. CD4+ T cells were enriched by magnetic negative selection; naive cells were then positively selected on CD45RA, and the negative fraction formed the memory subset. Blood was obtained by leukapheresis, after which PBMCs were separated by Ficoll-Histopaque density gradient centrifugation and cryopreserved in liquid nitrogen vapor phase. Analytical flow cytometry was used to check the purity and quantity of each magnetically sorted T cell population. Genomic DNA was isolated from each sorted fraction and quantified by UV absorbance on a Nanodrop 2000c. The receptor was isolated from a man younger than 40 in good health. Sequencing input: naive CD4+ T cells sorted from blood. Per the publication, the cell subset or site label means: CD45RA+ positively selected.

The nucleotides read TGTGCCATCAGCGCAAACTACGAGCAGTACTTC. It translates as CAISANYEQYF. The sequence is built from TRBV10-3 and TRBJ2-7; no D gene is confidently identified. The CDR3 runs 11 residues from the cysteine to the phenylalanine. The only DNA kept is the CDR3, 33 bases in frame from the first base. In the germline V gene, CDR1 corresponds to ENHRY and CDR2 to SYGVKD. The trim is 6 bases for V and 3 bases for J, with a gap of 6 bases between the germline ends.